The 26 T cell receptor beta chains listed next were all sequenced from one sample in a study of cytomegalovirus exposure and HLA in healthy donors. The study ran its PCR with 60 Vbeta and 13 Jbeta primers. TCRdb's copy holds only in-frame clones and misses some; the assay was immunoSEQ multiplex PCR. The table shows under 150,000 clones, with more than 75% occurring only once. What was sequenced was PBMCs. The receptors originated from a man in his forties or fifties in good health and CMV-seronegative.

V usage is TRBV4-2 and J usage is TRBJ2-7, with 9 bases identical to TRBD2. Germline values: CDR1 LGHNA, CDR2 YNFKEQ. J gave up 7 bases and V 4 bases, and 11 bases lay outside the gene matches. The CDR3 has 15 residues. The CDR3 protein is CASSPPAGGLGEQYF. CDR3 nucleotide sequence: TGTGCCAGCAGCCCCCCTGCGGGAGGGTTGGGGGAGCAGTACTTC.

This clone was recorded a few times. V is TRBV11-3 and J is TRBJ1-1; TRBD1 aligns across 8 bases. CDR3 length: 14 amino acids. Germline-derived CDR1 and CDR2 are SGHNT and YENEEA. V trimming: 7 bases; J trimming: 3 bases; junction bases outside the gene matches: 7. The DNA for the CDR3 is TGTGCCAGCACCAGGACAGGGCAACACACTGAAGCTTTCTTT. It translates to CASTRTGQHTEAFF.

This chain joins TRBV4-2 and TRBJ2-3, with 10 bases that match TRBD2. This CDR3 has 16 residues. Per germline, CDR1 LGHNA and CDR2 YNFKEQ. Trimming at V came to 0 bases and at J to 7 bases, leaving 7 bases not matched to a gene. The CDR3 sequence: CASSQDQRGGPYTQYF. The CDR3 region has the DNA TGTGCCAGCAGCCAAGACCAGCGGGGGGGCCCATATACGCAGTATTTT.

The V gene is TRBV4-2, the J gene TRBJ2-7; the match to TRBD1 covers 10 bases. The J segment lost 2 bases and the V segment lost 1 base, leaving 14 bases of the junction unmatched. The CDR3 extends over 19 amino acids. The germline gives CDR1 LGHNA, CDR2 YNFKEQ. CDR3 in amino acids: CASSQGWGQGRLLTYEQYF. The CDR3 nucleotides read TGTGCCAGCAGCCAAGGTTGGGGACAGGGGAGGCTCTTAACCTACGAGCAGTACTTC.

The chain recombines TRBV12-5 with TRBJ2-2; 9 bases map to TRBD1. The CDR3 runs to 15 residues. Germline V gene data show CDR1 as LGHNT and CDR2 as FRNRAP. V was pared by 3 bases and J by 3 bases, with 2 bases of the junction left unmatched. The CDR3 DNA reads TGTGCTAGTGGTTTAGACAGGGGGGACACCGGGGAGCTGTTTTTT. Residues: CASGLDRGDTGELFF.

This chain uses TRBV7-4 with TRBJ2-7; 8 nucleotides agree with TRBD1. This CDR3 has 19 amino acids. Per germline, CDR1 SGHVT and CDR2 SQSDAQ. V was clipped by 4 bases and J by 2 bases; unmatched bases: 19. The CDR3 protein is CASSSTAGGRDRLTYEQYF. DNA of the CDR3: TGTGCCAGCAGCTCCACGGCCGGTGGCCGGGACAGGTTAACCTACGAGCAGTACTTC.

The chain joins TRBV4-2 to TRBJ1-5; 7 nucleotides line up with TRBD1. This CDR3 spans 15 amino acids. Germline V gene data show CDR1 as LGHNA and CDR2 as YNFKEQ. V lost 0 bases to trimming and J lost 7 bases; unmatched junction nucleotides: 6. The chain's CDR3 is CASSQDPTGKQPQHF. The CDR3 DNA follows: TGTGCCAGCAGCCAAGATCCGACAGGGAAGCAGCCCCAGCATTTT.

This clone was counted between two and nine times. The CDR3 protein is CASSYQGPPRQETQYF. CDR3 nucleotides: TGTGCCAGCAGTTACCAAGGCCCCCCCAGGCAAGAGACCCAGTACTTC. The genes are TRBV6-5 and TRBJ2-5, with D hard to call. The CDR3 length is 16 residues. V dropped 2 bases and J dropped 2 bases, with 15 bases sitting between them. CDR1 is MNHEY, CDR2 SVGAGI, per germline.

This clone has just a few counts. The chain is built from TRBV19 and TRBJ2-2; tentatively, D is TRBD2 (7 bases). The CDR3 length is 17 residues. CDR1 LNHDA and CDR2 SQIVND come from the germline V gene (reference sequence). V shed 4 bases and J shed 0 bases, with 15 bases lying between them. In DNA form, the CDR3 reads TGTGCCAGTAGTAAAAACAGGGAGGGTACGAACACCGGGGAGCTGTTTTTT. Translated: CASSKNREGTNTGELFF.

V and J are TRBV18 and TRBJ1-2, with TRBD1 matching 10 bases. CDR1 is KGHSH, CDR2 LQKENI, per germline. The trim removed 6 bases at V and 5 bases at J, leaving 9 bases unmatched. The CDR3 is 15 amino acids. CDR3 nucleotide sequence: TGTGCCAGCTCCAACCGGGACAGGGGTGGATATGGCTACACCTTC. It is translated as CASSNRDRGGYGYTF.

This clone was seen once. The genes are TRBV6-1 and TRBJ2-1; the match to TRBD1 covers 9 bases. Unmatched junction bases numbered 1, after V lost 6 bases and J lost 7 bases. CDR1 and CDR2 (germline): MNHNS, SASEGT. This CDR3 is 12 amino acids long. The CDR3 region has the DNA TGTGCCAGCAGGGGACAGGGTAATGAGCAGTTCTTC. This sequence encodes CASRGQGNEQFF.

The J gene is TRBJ1-5, the V gene TRBV27; TRBD1 aligns across 9 bases. CDR1 and CDR2 (germline): MNHEY, SMNVEV (reference sequence). There are 20 residues in the CDR3. Germline trimming cut 5 bases from V and 3 bases from J; bases unmatched to any gene: 20. The CDR3 sequence: CASSPRVEQGARLLNQPQHF. Here the CDR3 DNA reads TGTGCCAGCAGTCCTCGGGTTGAACAGGGGGCCCGACTACTCAATCAGCCCCAGCATTTT.

J is TRBJ1-5 and V is TRBV6-5, with D unclear. CDR3 length equals 14 residues. Germline V gene sequence: CDR1 MNHEY, CDR2 SVGAGI. V lost 5 bases to trimming and J lost 3 bases, with 11 bases between them. CDR3 sequence (DNA): TGTGCCAGCAGTGGGCAGTTAAACAATCAGCCCCAGCATTTT. Its protein is CASSGQLNNQPQHF.

V is TRBV7-6 and J is TRBJ2-5; D is unresolved. Trimming stripped 0 bases from V and 5 bases from J, with 19 bases between. CDR1 is SGHVS and CDR2 is FNYEAQ in the germline V gene. This CDR3 has 17 amino acids. CDR3 amino acids: CASSLASVYTAGETQYF. DNA for the CDR3: TGTGCCAGCAGCTTAGCGTCGGTCTACACGGCAGGCGAGACCCAGTACTTC.

V and J are TRBV27 and TRBJ2-7; 8 bases match TRBD2. This CDR3 region has 15 residues. The trim removed 2 bases at V and 5 bases at J, leaving 8 bases unmatched. Germline V gene data show CDR1 as MNHEY and CDR2 as SMNVEV (reference sequence). The CDR3 spells CASSLAGRGIDEQYF. CDR3 DNA: TGTGCCAGCAGTTTAGCCGGGAGGGGGATAGACGAGCAGTACTTC.

The chain couples TRBV28 to TRBJ2-7; D is possibly TRBD2 (6 bases). Trimming took 6 bases from V and 2 from J, leaving 11 bases between them. The CDR3 runs 13 residues. Germline CDR1 is MDHEN and CDR2 is SYDVKM. CDR3 sequence: CASSRWGAYEQYF. The CDR3 DNA follows: TGTGCCAGCAGCCGATGGGGGGCCTACGAGCAGTACTTC.

V is TRBV5-4 and J is TRBJ2-5; D is possibly TRBD1 (7 bases). The J call may be in error: the DNA end matches TRBJ2-7 better. CDR1 is SGHNT and CDR2 is YYREEE in the germline V gene (reference sequence). This CDR3 is built from 15 residues. The CDR3 sequence is CASSAGGLGTYEQYF. The CDR3 DNA reads TGTGCCAGCAGCGCAGGGGGACTGGGGACCTACGAGCAGTACTTC.

This sequence joins TRBV7-9 and TRBJ2-3; D might be TRBD1 (5 bases). In germline, CDR1 is SEHNR, CDR2 FQNEAQ (reference sequence). The V gene lost 5 bases and the J gene lost 2 bases, with 11 bases spanning the gap. This CDR3 is 14 amino acids long. The CDR3 is CASSPVTATDTQYF. The CDR3 DNA reads TGTGCCAGCAGCCCGGTGACAGCCACAGATACGCAGTATTTT.

J is TRBJ1-2 and V is TRBV7-9; D might be TRBD1 (6 bases). Trimming took 2 bases from V and 3 from J, leaving 13 bases between them. From germline, CDR1 is SEHNR and CDR2 FQNEAQ (reference sequence). There are 15 residues in the CDR3. The CDR3 spells CASSLPSGADYGYTF. CDR3 sequence (DNA): TGTGCCAGCAGCTTACCCTCAGGGGCGGACTATGGCTACACCTTC.

The chain employs TRBV6-1 and TRBJ2-1; D perhaps matches TRBD2 (5 bases). The V end was cut by 5 bases, the J end by 0 bases, with 11 bases between. The CDR3 has 15 amino acids. Per germline, CDR1 MNHNS and CDR2 SASEGT. The chain's CDR3 is CASSLAPSSYNEQFF. For the CDR3, the DNA is TGTGCCAGCAGTTTAGCGCCTAGCTCCTACAATGAGCAGTTCTTC.

This clone appeared a single time. The chain combines TRBV29-1 with TRBJ1-1, with TRBD1 identical over 9 bases. The CDR3 covers 13 residues. Germline CDR1 SQVTM, CDR2 ANQGSEA. The trim removed 7 bases at V and 4 bases at J, leaving 7 bases unmatched. The CDR3 sequence is CSALDRGSTEAFF. The CDR3 nucleotides are TGCAGCGCTTTGGACAGGGGTTCCACTGAAGCTTTCTTT.

V gene TRBV28 combines with J gene TRBJ1-1; 9 bases map to TRBD1. J was trimmed by 1 base and V by 6 bases; bases with no gene match: 6. The CDR3 has 15 amino acids. Germline V lookup: CDR1 MDHEN, CDR2 SYDVKM. The CDR3 coding sequence is TGTGCCAGCAGACTAACAGGGGGCGGGAACACTGAAGCTTTCTTT. It yields the protein CASRLTGGGNTEAFF.

This chain connects TRBV28 to TRBJ1-5; the D is unclear. Germline V gives CDR1 MDHEN, CDR2 SYDVKM. V gave up 3 bases and J gave up 4 bases, with 13 bases separating them. This CDR3 is 15 amino acids long. In DNA, the CDR3 is TGTGCCAGCAGTTTCTCACGGGGAACTAATCAGCCCCAGCATTTT. This sequence encodes CASSFSRGTNQPQHF. Full variable domain (missing parts from reference TRBV28 and TRBJ1-5): DVKVTQSSRYLVKRTGEKVFLECVQDMDHENMFWYRQDPGLGLRLIYFSYDVKMKEKGDIPEGYSVSREKKERFSLILESASTNQTSMYLCASSFSRGTNQPQHFGDGTRLSIL.

The chain recombines TRBV5-4 with TRBJ2-3; 8 bases line up with TRBD2. The CDR3 spans 16 residues. Germline V lookup: CDR1 SGHNT, CDR2 YYREEE (reference sequence). With 0 bases clipped from V and 0 bases from J, the junction kept 3 bases outside the gene matches. The CDR3, as DNA: TGTGCCAGCAGCTTGGCCGGCGGGAGGAGCACAGATACGCAGTATTTT. It encodes CASSLAGGRSTDTQYF.

The chain couples TRBV6-1 to TRBJ1-3; tentatively, D is TRBD1 (5 bases). CDR3 size: 14 residues. The germline CDR1 and CDR2 sequences are MNHNS and SASEGT. Between the trimmed V and J ends, which lost 2 bases and 3 bases, there was a span of 8 bases. The CDR3 sequence is CASSETRGGNTIYF. The CDR3 nucleotides are TGTGCCAGCAGTGAAACAAGGGGTGGAAACACCATATATTTT.

This clone was counted between two and nine times. The chain joins TRBV30 to TRBJ1-2; D gene uncertain. This CDR3 has 14 residues. With 5 bases removed from V and 0 bases from J, the gap between germline ends came to 13 bases. Germline V lookup: CDR1 GTSNPN, CDR2 SVGIG (reference sequence). The CDR3 nucleotides are TGTGCCTGGGCATCCTCGAGAGCTAACTATGGCTACACCTTC. Its protein is CAWASSRANYGYTF.